The subject of this entry is one TCR beta chain. As yet, its antigen is unknown. This specimen belongs to a study of cytomegalovirus exposure and HLA in healthy donors. Looking at the study overall: The roughly 120 validation repertoires used the same platform as the approximately 670 first-cohort repertoires (as reported by a later analysis). Regarding the study as a whole: According to a subsequent analysis, TCR clusters identified in the first cohort showed a tendency to co-occur across the 110 or so validation repertoires. There were 160 or so TCR beta chains listed as cytomegalovirus-associated.

Donors came from a validation cohort of over a hundred subjects, distinct from the first 666-subject cohort. The protocol was immunoSEQ multiplex PCR, while the TCRdb copy is restricted to in-frame clones and leaves out a portion. The sample carries 71,000 or so clones, approximately 95% recorded once. Sample: PBMCs. This TCR was sampled from a woman aged 18-29 years in good health and CMV-seropositive.

This CDR3 reads CASSLAGGDQYF. DNA of the CDR3: TGCGCCAGCAGCTTGGCGGGGGGCGATCAGTACTTC. This chain joins TRBV5-1 and TRBJ2-4; a weak D match, TRBD2 (7 bases). V lost 0 bases, J lost 12 bases, and 10 bases lay in between. The CDR3 is made up of 12 amino acids. Germline values: CDR1 SGHRS, CDR2 YFSETQ.